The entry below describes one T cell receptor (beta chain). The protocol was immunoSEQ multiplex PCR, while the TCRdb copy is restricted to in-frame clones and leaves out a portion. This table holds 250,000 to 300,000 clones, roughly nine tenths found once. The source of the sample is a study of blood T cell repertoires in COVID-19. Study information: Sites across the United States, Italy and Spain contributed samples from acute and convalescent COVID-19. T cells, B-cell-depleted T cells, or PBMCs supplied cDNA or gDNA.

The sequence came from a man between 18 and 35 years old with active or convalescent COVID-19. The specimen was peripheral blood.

The CDR3 region has the DNA TGTGCCACCAGTGATTCCGGGACAGCGACCTATGGCTACACCTTC. It codes for CATSDSGTATYGYTF. The V call is TRBV24-1, the J call TRBJ1-2; 7 nucleotides match TRBD1. The V gene end was trimmed by 2 bases and the J gene end by 4 bases; junction bases not matched to a gene: 6. CDR1 is KGHDR and CDR2 is SFDVKD in the germline V gene. The CDR3 has 15 amino acids.